This T cell receptor beta chain was recovered during a study of human T cells and chemical hapten exposure. MiXCR was run by TCRdb on the RACE reads, yielding one entry per CDR3 protein. The data hold 150,000 to 200,000 distinct CDR3 sequences, with just under 30% observed a single time. The time point was: pre-sensitization, week 0. Treatment of the sample: therapeutic diphenylcyclopropenone sensitization with weekly scalp DPC. Germline loops: CDR1 SGDLS, CDR2 YYNGEE. This CDR3 has 19 residues. With V trimmed by 0 bases and J by 5 bases, 17 bases remained unmatched. The chain carries TRBV9 and TRBJ2-5; TRBD1 matches at 9 bases. The sequence came from a woman aged 25 to 45 with alopecia areata. Some clones in this sample may be carry-over from other donors' samples. This specimen consisted of whole blood, obtained in connection with sensitization to the hapten diphenylcyclopropenone (DPC). The DNA of the CDR3 is TGTGCCAGCAGCGTAGTTAGGTGGATCCGGGACAGGGATTTGGAGACCCAGTACTTC. Translating it yields CASSVVRWIRDRDLETQYF.